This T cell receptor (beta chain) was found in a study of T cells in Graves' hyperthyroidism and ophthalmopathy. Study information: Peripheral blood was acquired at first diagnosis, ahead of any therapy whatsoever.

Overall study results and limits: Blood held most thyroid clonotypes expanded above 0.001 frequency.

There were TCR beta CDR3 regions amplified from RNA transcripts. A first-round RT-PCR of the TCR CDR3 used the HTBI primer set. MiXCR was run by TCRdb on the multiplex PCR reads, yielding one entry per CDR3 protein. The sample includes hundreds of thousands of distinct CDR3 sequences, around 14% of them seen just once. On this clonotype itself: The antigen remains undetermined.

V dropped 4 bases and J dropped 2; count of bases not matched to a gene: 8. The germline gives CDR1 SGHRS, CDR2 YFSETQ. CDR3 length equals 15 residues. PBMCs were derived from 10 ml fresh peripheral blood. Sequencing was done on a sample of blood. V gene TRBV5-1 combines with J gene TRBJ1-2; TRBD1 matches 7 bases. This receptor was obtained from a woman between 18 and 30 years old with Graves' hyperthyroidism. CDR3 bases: TGCGCCAGCAGCGGCTCTACGACAGGGAACTATGGCTACACCTTC. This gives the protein CASSGSTTGNYGYTF.